Presented here are 9 T cell receptor beta chains from one specimen sequenced in a study of tumor and adjacent non-tumor tissue in lung cancer. Three rounds of nested PCR, following a modified ARM-PCR protocol, produced the TCRbeta library. TCRdb reprocessed the multiplex PCR reads via MiXCR and lists one record per CDR3 protein. Of 55,000 to 65,000 distinct CDR3 sequences in the sample, about 55% were seen once. This sample's RNA came from whole unsorted tissue. Distant lung tissue was collected more than 3 cm away from the tumor edge. Input material: distant non-tumor lung tissue. The receptors come from a man between 65 and 85 years old with non-small cell lung cancer.

Concerning this clonotype: It may be a read error: a sequence one base away is much more abundant. CDR3 sequence reads: CATSLSIPSEQFF. As DNA, the CDR3 is TGTGCCACCTCCCTGTCAATACCAAGTGAGCAGTTCTTC. The chain is built from TRBV5-6 and TRBJ2-1; unclear D gene. The germline V gene encodes CDR1 SGHDT and CDR2 YYEEEE. The ends were cut back, 9 bases at V and 9 bases at J, with 19 bases in the middle. The CDR3 consists of 13 residues. The full variable domain, its missing parts supplied by reference TRBV5-6 and TRBJ2-1, is DAGVTQSPTHLIKTRGQQVTLRCSPKSGHDTVSWYQQALGQGPQFIFQYYEEEERQRGNFPDRFSGHQFPNYSSELNVNALLLGDSALYLCATSLSIPSEQFFGPGTRLTVL.

The CDR3 loop is CASSPQGSLNEQYF. The CDR3 DNA is TGTGCCAGCAGTCCGCAGGGTTCATTAAACGAGCAGTACTTC. The V and J genes are TRBV6-2 or TRBV6-3 and TRBJ2-7, with D possibly TRBD1 on 5 matching bases. Germline V gene lookup returns CDR1 MNHEY and CDR2 SVGEGT. The germline V and J ends were trimmed by 5 bases and 5 bases, with 16 bases remaining between them. This CDR3 spans 14 amino acids.

Notes on this clonotype: A much larger clone differs by one base, so this may be a read error. The chain combines TRBV10-3 with TRBJ2-1; tentatively, D is TRBD1 or TRBD2 (5 bases each). The CDR3 has 15 amino acids. Germline assignment: CDR1 ENHRY and CDR2 SYGVKD. CDR3 coding DNA: TGTGCCATCAGTGAGCCAGGGAGTCTGGGGCATGAGCACTTCTTC. It codes for CAISEPGSLGHEHFF.

The V and J genes are TRBV12-3 or TRBV12-4 and TRBJ2-1; no clear D. V lost 6 bases, J lost 4 bases, and 10 bases lay in between. The CDR3 consists of 13 residues. CDR3 DNA: TGTGCCAGCAGCCCGGTCGGATACAATGAGCAGTTCTTC. This gives the protein CASSPVGYNEQFF.

The chain has TRBV28 and TRBJ2-2; no firm D call. The V and J ends lost 8 bases and 2 bases respectively, with 3 bases between them. The germline V gene encodes CDR1 MDHEN and CDR2 SYDVKM. The CDR3 consists of 11 residues. In DNA, the CDR3 is TGTGCCAGCGGTAACACCGGGGAGCTGTTTTTT. Encoded protein: CASGNTGELFF.

This clonotype was observed a handful of times. This chain connects TRBV20-1 to TRBJ2-7, with D possibly being TRBD1 or TRBD2 (5 bases each). Trimming took 0 bases from V and 5 from J, leaving 17 bases between them. The germline gives CDR1 DFQATT, CDR2 SNEGSKA (reference sequence). The CDR3 runs 15 residues. The CDR3 sequence: CSARDQGRASNEQYF. CDR3 DNA: TGCAGTGCTAGAGATCAGGGACGGGCCTCGAACGAGCAGTACTTC.

About this clonotype: Since the CDR3 does not end with the conserved phenylalanine or tryptophan, this likely comes from a read error. The limits of the CDR3 on the DNA are not certain, so only TCRdb's listed CDR3 is given. V is TRBV4-1 and J is TRBJ1-1. The germline CDR1 and CDR2 sequences are MGHRA and YSYEKL. The CDR3 is made up of 18 amino acids, end residues included. The CDR3 spells CVSSRGDAGRNLGAEAVY.

On this clonotype: The CDR3 end shows no conserved phenylalanine or tryptophan, and so a read error is likely. The V and J genes are TRBV6-5 and TRBJ1-2; D gene ambiguous. The CDR3 has 16 residues. The V gene's germline CDR1 is MNHEY and CDR2 SVGAGI. The CDR3 loop is CASSPSPGRLYYGYTS. The CDR3 nucleotides read TGTGCCAGCAGCCCCAGCCCCGGAAGACTATACTATGGGTACACCTCC.

In the case of this clonotype: A much larger clone is a single base away; this may be a read error. This sequence joins TRBV6-6 and TRBJ1-5; TRBD1 matches at 8 bases. There are 15 residues in the CDR3. The germline V gene has CDR1 MNHNY and CDR2 SVGAGI (reference sequence). Written as DNA, the CDR3 is TGTGCCAACAGTTACGGACAGGGCTTTGGTCAGCCCCAGCATTTT. It codes for CANSYGQGFGQPQHF.